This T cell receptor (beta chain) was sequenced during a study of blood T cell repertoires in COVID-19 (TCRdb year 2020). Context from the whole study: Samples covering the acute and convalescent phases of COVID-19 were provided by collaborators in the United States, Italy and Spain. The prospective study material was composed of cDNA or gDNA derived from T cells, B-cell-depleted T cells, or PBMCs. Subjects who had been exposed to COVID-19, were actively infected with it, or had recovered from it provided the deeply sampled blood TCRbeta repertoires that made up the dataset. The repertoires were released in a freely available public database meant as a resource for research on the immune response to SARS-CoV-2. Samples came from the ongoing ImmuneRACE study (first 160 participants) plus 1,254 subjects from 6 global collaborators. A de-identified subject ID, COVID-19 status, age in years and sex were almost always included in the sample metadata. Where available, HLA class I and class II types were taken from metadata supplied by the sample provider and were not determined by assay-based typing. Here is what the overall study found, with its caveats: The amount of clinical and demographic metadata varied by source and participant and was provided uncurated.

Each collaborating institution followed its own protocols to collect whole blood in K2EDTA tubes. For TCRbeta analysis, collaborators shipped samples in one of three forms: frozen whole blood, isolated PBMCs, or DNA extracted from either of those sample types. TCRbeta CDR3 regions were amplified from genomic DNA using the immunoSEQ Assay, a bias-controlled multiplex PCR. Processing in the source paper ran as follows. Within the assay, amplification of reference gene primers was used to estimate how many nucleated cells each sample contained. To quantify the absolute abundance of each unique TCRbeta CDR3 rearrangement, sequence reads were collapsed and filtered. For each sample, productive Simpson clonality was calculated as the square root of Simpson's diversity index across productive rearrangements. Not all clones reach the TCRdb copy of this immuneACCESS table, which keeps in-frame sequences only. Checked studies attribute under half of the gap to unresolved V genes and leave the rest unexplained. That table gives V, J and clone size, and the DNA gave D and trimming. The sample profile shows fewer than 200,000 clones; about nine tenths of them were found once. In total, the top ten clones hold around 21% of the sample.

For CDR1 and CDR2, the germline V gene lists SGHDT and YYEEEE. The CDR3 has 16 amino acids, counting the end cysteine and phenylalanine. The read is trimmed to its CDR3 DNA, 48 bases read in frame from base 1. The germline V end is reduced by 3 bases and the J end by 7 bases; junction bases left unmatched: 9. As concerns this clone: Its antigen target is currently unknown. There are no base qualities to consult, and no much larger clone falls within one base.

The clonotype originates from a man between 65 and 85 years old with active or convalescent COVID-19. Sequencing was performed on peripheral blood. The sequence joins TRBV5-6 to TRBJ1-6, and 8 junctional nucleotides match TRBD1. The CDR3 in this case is CASSYYRDRLNSPLHF. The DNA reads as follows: TGTGCCAGCAGCTACTACCGGGACAGGCTCAATTCACCCCTCCACTTT.